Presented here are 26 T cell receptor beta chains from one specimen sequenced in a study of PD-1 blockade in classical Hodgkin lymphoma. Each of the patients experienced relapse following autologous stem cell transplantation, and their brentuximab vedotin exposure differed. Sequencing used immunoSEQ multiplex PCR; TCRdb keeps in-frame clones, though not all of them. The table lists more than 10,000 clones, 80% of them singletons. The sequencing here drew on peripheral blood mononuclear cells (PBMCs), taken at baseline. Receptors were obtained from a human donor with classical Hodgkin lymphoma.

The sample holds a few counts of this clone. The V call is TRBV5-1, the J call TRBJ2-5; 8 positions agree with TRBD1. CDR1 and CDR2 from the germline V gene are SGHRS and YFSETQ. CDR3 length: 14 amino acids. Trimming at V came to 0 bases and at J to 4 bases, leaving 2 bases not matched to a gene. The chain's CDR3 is CASSLGQGRETQYF. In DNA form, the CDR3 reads TGCGCCAGCAGCTTGGGACAGGGGAGAGAGACCCAGTACTTC.

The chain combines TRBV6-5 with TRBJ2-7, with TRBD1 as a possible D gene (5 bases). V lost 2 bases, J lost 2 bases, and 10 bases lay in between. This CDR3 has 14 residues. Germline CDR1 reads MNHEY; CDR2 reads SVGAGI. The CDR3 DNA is TGTGCCAGCAGTTACCAGGGTCCTCCCTACGAGCAGTACTTC. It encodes CASSYQGPPYEQYF.

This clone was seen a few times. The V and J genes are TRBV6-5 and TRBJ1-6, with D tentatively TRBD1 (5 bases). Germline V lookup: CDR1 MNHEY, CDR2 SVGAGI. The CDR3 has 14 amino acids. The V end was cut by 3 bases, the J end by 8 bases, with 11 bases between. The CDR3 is CASSYIGHYSPLHF. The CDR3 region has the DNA TGTGCCAGCAGTTATATTGGACACTATTCACCCCTCCACTTT.

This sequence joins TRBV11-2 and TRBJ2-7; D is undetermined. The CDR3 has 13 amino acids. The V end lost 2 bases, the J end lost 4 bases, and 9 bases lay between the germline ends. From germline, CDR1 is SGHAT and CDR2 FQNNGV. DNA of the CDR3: TGTGCCAGCAGCTTATTTGGGGAATACGAGCAGTACTTC. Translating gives CASSLFGEYEQYF.

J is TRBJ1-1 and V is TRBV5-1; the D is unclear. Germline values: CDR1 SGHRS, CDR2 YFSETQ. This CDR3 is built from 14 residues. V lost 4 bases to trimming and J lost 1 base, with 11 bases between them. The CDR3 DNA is TGCGCCAGCAGCGGAGGGAAGAGGAACACTGAAGCTTTCTTT. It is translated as CASSGGKRNTEAFF.

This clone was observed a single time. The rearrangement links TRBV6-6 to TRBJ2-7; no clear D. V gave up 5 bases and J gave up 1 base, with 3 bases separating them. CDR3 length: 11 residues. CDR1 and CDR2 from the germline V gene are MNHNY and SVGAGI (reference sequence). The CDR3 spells CASSASYEQYF. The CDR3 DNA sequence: TGTGCCAGCAGTGCATCCTACGAGCAGTACTTC.

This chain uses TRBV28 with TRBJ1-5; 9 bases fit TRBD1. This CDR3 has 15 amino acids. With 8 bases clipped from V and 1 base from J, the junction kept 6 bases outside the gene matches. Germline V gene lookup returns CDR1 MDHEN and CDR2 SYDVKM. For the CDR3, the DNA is TGTGCCAGCGTCGGACAGGGGCAGAGCAATCAGCCCCAGCATTTT. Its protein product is CASVGQGQSNQPQHF.

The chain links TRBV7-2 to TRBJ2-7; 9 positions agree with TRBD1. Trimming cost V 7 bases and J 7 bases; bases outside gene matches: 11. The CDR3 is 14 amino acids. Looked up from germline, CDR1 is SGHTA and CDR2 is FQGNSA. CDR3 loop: CASNSHRGQGEQYF. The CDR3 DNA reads TGTGCCAGCAACTCGCACAGGGGGCAAGGGGAGCAGTACTTC.

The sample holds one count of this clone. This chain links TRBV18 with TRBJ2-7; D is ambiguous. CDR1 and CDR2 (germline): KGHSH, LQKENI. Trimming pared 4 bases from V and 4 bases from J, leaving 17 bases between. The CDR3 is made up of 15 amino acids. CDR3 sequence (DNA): TGTGCCAGCTCACTTGGGTTAAGTACCGTGTACGAGCAGTACTTC. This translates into CASSLGLSTVYEQYF. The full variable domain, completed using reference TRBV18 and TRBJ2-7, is NAGVMQNPRHLVRRRGQEARLRCSPMKGHSHVYWYRQLPEEGLKFMVYLQKENIIDESGMPKERFSAEFPKEGPSILRIQQVVRGDSAAYFCASSLGLSTVYEQYFGPGTRLTVT.

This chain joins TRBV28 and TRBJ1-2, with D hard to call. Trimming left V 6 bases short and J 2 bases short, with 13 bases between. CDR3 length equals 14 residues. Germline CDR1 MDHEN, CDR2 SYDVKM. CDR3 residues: CASRTEGRNYGYTF. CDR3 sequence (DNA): TGTGCCAGCAGGACGGAGGGCCGGAACTATGGCTACACCTTC.

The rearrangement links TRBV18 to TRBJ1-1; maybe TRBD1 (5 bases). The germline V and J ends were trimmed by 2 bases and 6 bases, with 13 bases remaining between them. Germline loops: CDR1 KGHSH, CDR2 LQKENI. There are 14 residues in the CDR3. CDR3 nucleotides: TGTGCCAGCTCACCAATCCACCGGGACTCTGAAGCTTTCTTT. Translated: CASSPIHRDSEAFF.

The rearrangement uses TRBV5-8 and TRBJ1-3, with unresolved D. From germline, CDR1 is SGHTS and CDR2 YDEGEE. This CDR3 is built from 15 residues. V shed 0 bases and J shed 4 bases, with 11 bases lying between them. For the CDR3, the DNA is TGTGCCAGCAGCTTGGTTGGTCGGTCGGGAAACACCATATATTTT. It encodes CASSLVGRSGNTIYF.

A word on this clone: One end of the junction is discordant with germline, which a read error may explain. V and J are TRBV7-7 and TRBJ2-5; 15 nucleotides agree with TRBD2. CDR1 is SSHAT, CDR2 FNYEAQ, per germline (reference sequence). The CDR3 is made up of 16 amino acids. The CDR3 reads CASSMGLAGGQETQYF. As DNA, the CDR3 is TGTGCTAGCAGCATGGGACTAGCGGGGGGCCAAGAGACCCAGTACTTC.

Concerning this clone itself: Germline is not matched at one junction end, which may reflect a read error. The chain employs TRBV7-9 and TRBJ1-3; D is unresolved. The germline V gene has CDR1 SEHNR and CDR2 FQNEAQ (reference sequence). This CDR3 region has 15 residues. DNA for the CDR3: TGCGCCAGCAGCCAGGACCTCAGCTCTGGAAACACCATATATTTT. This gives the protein CASSQDLSSGNTIYF.

CDR3 sequence reads: CASSVSRGPGTDTQYF. The CDR3 DNA sequence: TGTGCCAGCAGCGTGTCCCGGGGGCCTGGCACAGATACGCAGTATTTT. This chain uses TRBV9 with TRBJ2-3; D is perhaps TRBD1 or TRBD2 (6 bases each). Germline-derived CDR1 and CDR2 are SGDLS and YYNGEE. The CDR3 totals 16 residues. Trimming pared 2 bases from V and 1 base from J, leaving 14 bases between.

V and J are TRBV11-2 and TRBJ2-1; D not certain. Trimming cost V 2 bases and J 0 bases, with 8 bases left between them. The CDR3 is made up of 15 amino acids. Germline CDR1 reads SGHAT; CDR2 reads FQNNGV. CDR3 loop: CASSLTSSSYNEQFF. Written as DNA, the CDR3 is TGTGCCAGCAGCTTAACGAGTAGCTCCTACAATGAGCAGTTCTTC. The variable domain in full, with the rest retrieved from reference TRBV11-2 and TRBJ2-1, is EAGVAQSPRYKIIEKRQSVAFWCNPISGHATLYWYQQILGQGPKLLIQFQNNGVVDDSQLPKDRFSAERLKGVDSTLKIQPAKLEDSAVYLCASSLTSSSYNEQFFGPGTRLTVL.

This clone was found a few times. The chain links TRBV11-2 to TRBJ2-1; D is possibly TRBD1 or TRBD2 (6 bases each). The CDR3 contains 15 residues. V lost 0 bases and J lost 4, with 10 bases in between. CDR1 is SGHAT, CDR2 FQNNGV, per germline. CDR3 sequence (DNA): TGTGCCAGCAGCTTAGACGGGGGCGATTACAATGAGCAGTTCTTC. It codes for CASSLDGGDYNEQFF.

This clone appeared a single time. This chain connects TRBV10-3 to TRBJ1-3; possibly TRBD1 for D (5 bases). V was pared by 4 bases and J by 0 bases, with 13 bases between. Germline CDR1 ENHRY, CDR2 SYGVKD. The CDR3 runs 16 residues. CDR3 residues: CAISARGVLSGNTIYF. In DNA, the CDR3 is TGTGCCATCAGTGCGCGAGGGGTCCTCTCTGGAAACACCATATATTTT.

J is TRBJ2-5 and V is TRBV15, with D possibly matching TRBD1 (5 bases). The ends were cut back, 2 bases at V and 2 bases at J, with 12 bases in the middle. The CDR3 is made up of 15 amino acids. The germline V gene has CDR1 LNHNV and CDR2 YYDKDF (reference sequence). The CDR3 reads CATSRNTGEQETQYF. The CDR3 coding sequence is TGTGCCACCAGCAGAAACACAGGAGAACAAGAGACCCAGTACTTC.

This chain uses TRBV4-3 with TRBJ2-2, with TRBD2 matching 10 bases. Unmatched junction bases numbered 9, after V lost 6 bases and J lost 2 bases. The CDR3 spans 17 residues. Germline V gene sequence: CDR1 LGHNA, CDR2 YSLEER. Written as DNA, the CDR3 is TGCGCCAGCAGACTTAATAGCGGGGGGCTAAACACCGGGGAGCTGTTTTTT. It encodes CASRLNSGGLNTGELFF.

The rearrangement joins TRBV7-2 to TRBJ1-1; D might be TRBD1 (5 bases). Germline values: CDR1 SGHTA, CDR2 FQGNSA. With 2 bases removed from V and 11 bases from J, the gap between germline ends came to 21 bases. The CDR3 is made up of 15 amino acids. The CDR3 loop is CASSLSPGMVNRAFF. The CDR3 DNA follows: TGTGCCAGCAGCTTAAGTCCAGGGATGGTGAACCGGGCTTTCTTT. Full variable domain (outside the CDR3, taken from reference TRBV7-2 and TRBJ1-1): GAGVSQSPSNKVTEKGKDVELRCDPISGHTALYWYRQSLGQGLEFLIYFQGNSAPDKSGLPSDRFSAERTGGSVSTLTIQRTQQEDSAVYLCASSLSPGMVNRAFFGQGTRLTVV.

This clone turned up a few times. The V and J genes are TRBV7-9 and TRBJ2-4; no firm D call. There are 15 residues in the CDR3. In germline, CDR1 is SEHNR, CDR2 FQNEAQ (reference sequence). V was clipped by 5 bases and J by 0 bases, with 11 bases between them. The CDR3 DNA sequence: TGTGCCAGCAGCGCTAGTGATGTAGCCAAAAACATTCAGTACTTC. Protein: CASSASDVAKNIQYF.

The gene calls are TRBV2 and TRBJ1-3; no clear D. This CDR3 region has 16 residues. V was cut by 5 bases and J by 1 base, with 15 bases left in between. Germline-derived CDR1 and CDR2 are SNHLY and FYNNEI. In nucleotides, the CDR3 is TGTGCCAGCAGTAAATTAACATCACTATCTGGAAACACCATATATTTT. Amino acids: CASSKLTSLSGNTIYF.

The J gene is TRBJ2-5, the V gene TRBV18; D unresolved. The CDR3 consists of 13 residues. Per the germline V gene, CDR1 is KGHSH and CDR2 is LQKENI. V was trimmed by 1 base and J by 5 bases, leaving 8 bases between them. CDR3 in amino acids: CASSPREAETQYF. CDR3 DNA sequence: TGTGCCAGCTCACCACGGGAAGCGGAGACCCAGTACTTC.

Here the CDR3 DNA reads TGTGCCAGCAGCGGAGGCTCATGGGTGGGGGAGCTGTTTTTT. Translated: CASSGGSWVGELFF. This chain connects TRBV7-9 to TRBJ2-2; perhaps TRBD2 as D (5 bases). Deletions cut 5 bases from V and 8 bases from J, with 15 bases between. The CDR3 has 14 residues. Germline V gene lookup returns CDR1 SEHNR and CDR2 FQNEAQ (reference sequence).

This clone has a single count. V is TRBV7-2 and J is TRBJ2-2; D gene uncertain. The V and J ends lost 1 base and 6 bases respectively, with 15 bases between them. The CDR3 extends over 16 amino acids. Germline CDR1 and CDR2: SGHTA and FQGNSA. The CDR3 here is CASSLVSALRAGELFF. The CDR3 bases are TGTGCCAGCAGCTTAGTAAGCGCCTTAAGGGCCGGGGAGCTGTTTTTT.